The clone carrying this TCR beta chain has a count of ten or more. Its antigen is as yet unknown. Looked up from germline, CDR1 is LGHNT and CDR2 is FRNRAP. This CDR3 contains 17 residues. Trimming cost V 4 bases and J 1 base, with 17 bases left between them. Amplification yielded TCR beta CDR3 regions, with RNA transcripts as the source. The HTBI set primed first-round TCR CDR3 RT-PCR. One entry per CDR3 protein results from TCRdb running MiXCR on the multiplex PCR reads. The sample holds 350,000 or so distinct CDR3 sequences, about 15% seen once. Progressors' blood was drawn at hyperthyroidism diagnosis, before ophthalmopathy symptoms. These data originate in a study of T cells in Graves' hyperthyroidism and ophthalmopathy. Study context: Peripheral blood samples were taken at initial diagnosis, prior to any treatment.

Study-wide findings and caveats: The model's output predicted ophthalmopathy at a median of roughly 6.9 months prior to onset. Most thyroid clonotypes expanded above 0.001 appeared in blood too.

J is TRBJ2-1 and V is TRBV12-5; D perhaps matches TRBD2 (7 bases). The sequencing sample was made of blood. The sequence derives from a woman younger than 45 with Graves' hyperthyroidism that later progressed to Graves' ophthalmopathy. DNA for the CDR3: TGTGCTAGTGGTTGGGTGGGGGGGCCGTCGTCCTACAATGAGCAGTTCTTC. Its protein product is CASGWVGGPSSYNEQFF.